Shown below are 30 T cell receptor beta chains from a single sample sequenced in a study of blood T cell repertoires in COVID-19. Assay: immunoSEQ multiplex PCR; the TCRdb copy retains only in-frame clones and omits some. In the table there are hundreds of thousands of clones, about 85% of which are singletons. Sample: PBMCs or T cells enriched from blood (not recorded which). The receptors were sampled from a woman in her forties or fifties who had recovered from COVID-19.

J is TRBJ2-2 and V is TRBV7-9; tentatively, D is TRBD2 (5 bases). This CDR3 is 12 amino acids long. The germline V and J ends were trimmed by 8 bases and 11 bases, with 15 bases remaining between them. Germline loops: CDR1 SEHNR, CDR2 FQNEAQ (reference sequence). The CDR3 here is CASGRTDIELFF. The DNA for the CDR3 is TGTGCCAGCGGGCGGACTGATATTGAGCTGTTTTTT.

The V gene is TRBV9, the J gene TRBJ2-5; TRBD2 is a possible D gene (6 bases). From germline, CDR1 is SGDLS and CDR2 YYNGEE. V shed 3 bases and J shed 4 bases, with 13 bases lying between them. This CDR3 has 14 amino acids. CDR3 protein: CASSALASLETQYF. The CDR3 nucleotides read TGTGCCAGCAGCGCCCTAGCGTCCCTAGAGACCCAGTACTTC.

The chain joins TRBV5-4 to TRBJ2-7; TRBD2 agrees at 9 bases. Germline trimming cut 0 bases from V and 6 bases from J; bases unmatched to any gene: 4. CDR1 is SGHNT, CDR2 YYREEE, per germline (reference sequence). The CDR3 contains 14 residues. CDR3 loop: CASSLGGRASEQYF. In DNA, the CDR3 is TGTGCCAGCAGCTTGGGCGGGAGGGCCTCCGAGCAGTACTTC.

The gene calls are TRBV4-1 and TRBJ1-3; D is perhaps TRBD1 (5 bases). This CDR3 is built from 15 residues. Between the trimmed V and J ends, which lost 0 bases and 4 bases, there was a span of 10 bases. The germline CDR1 and CDR2 sequences are MGHRA and YSYEKL. The CDR3 reads CASSQEGTPGNTIYF. CDR3 coding DNA: TGCGCCAGCAGCCAAGAGGGGACTCCAGGAAACACCATATATTTT.

J is TRBJ1-4 and V is TRBV19; 7 positions agree with TRBD1. The ends lost 5 bases at V and 5 bases at J; junction bases unmatched: 11. From germline, CDR1 is LNHDA and CDR2 SQIVND (reference sequence). The CDR3 is made up of 16 amino acids. CDR3 loop: CASSPQGGQLNEKLFF. DNA of the CDR3: TGTGCCAGTAGTCCGCAGGGGGGACAGCTAAATGAAAAACTGTTTTTT.

The CDR3 loop is CASSTLADTQYF. In DNA, the CDR3 is TGTGCCAGCAGCACACTAGCCGATACGCAGTATTTT. The chain recombines TRBV28 with TRBJ2-3; weak D call: TRBD2 (6 bases). Between the trimmed V and J ends, which lost 6 bases and 6 bases, there was a span of 10 bases. The germline V gene has CDR1 MDHEN and CDR2 SYDVKM. This CDR3 is 12 amino acids long.

This clone came up a few times. J is TRBJ2-5 and V is TRBV4-2, with TRBD1 matching over 9 bases. CDR1 and CDR2 (germline): LGHNA, YNFKEQ. The trim removed 3 bases at V and 5 bases at J, leaving 16 bases unmatched. The length of the CDR3 is 18 residues. The CDR3 bases are TGTGCCAGCAGCCAGCAAGCACCGGGACAGGGTATTTATGAGACCCAGTACTTC. Protein sequence: CASSQQAPGQGIYETQYF.

The chain uses TRBV24-1 and TRBJ2-3; D call uncertain. In germline, CDR1 is KGHDR, CDR2 SFDVKD. V was clipped by 1 base and J by 6 bases, with 10 bases between them. This CDR3 is built from 14 residues. The CDR3 spells CATSDFNQDDTQYF. The CDR3 DNA follows: TGTGCCACCAGTGATTTTAATCAGGATGATACGCAGTATTTT.

The chain uses TRBV5-4 and TRBJ2-1, with 10 nucleotides matching TRBD2. With V trimmed by 1 base and J by 7 bases, 2 bases remained unmatched. CDR1 and CDR2 from the germline V gene are SGHNT and YYREEE (reference sequence). This CDR3 contains 14 residues. CDR3 residues: CASSLSGRGNEQFF. DNA for the CDR3: TGTGCCAGCAGCTTGAGCGGGAGGGGTAATGAGCAGTTCTTC.

The rearrangement links TRBV7-2 to TRBJ1-2; TRBD1 agrees at 9 bases. V trimming: 0 bases; J trimming: 6 bases; junction bases outside the gene matches: 5. Germline CDR1 SGHTA, CDR2 FQGNSA. The CDR3 sequence is 15 residues long. CDR3 in DNA: TGTGCCAGCAGCTTAGCGTCGGGACAGGGTAATGGCTACACCTTC. Amino acid sequence: CASSLASGQGNGYTF. Complete variable domain (other parts from reference TRBV7-2 and TRBJ1-2): GAGVSQSPSNKVTEKGKDVELRCDPISGHTALYWYRQSLGQGLEFLIYFQGNSAPDKSGLPSDRFSAERTGGSVSTLTIQRTQQEDSAVYLCASSLASGQGNGYTFGSGTRLTVV.

This sequence joins TRBV20-1 and TRBJ1-2, with unresolved D. Germline loops: CDR1 DFQATT, CDR2 SNEGSKA (reference sequence). Trimming pared 3 bases from V and 4 bases from J, leaving 15 bases between. There are 14 residues in the CDR3. The CDR3 region is CSASAAASGYGYTF. CDR3 DNA: TGCAGTGCTAGTGCGGCCGCCTCGGGCTATGGCTACACCTTC.

A word on this clone: The same CDR3 arises from other DNA sequences in this sample as well. This rearrangement joins TRBV3-1 (or the pseudogene TRBV3-2) to TRBJ2-7, with 7 bases lining up with TRBD1. The V gene's germline CDR1 is LGHDT and CDR2 YNNKEL (reference sequence). The CDR3 loop spans 14 amino acids. J was trimmed by 2 bases and V by 5 bases; bases with no gene match: 6. In nucleotides, the CDR3 is TGTGCCAGCAGCTTCGCAGGGGGAACCTACGAGCAGTACTTC. The encoded protein is CASSFAGGTYEQYF.

The gene calls are TRBV18 and TRBJ1-1; 7 positions match TRBD1. Germline values: CDR1 KGHSH, CDR2 LQKENI. Trimming took 6 bases from V and 0 from J; bases not matched to a gene: 4. CDR3 length equals 14 residues. This CDR3 reads CASSGTEMNTEAFF. CDR3 DNA sequence: TGTGCCAGCTCCGGGACAGAAATGAACACTGAAGCTTTCTTT.

CDR3 region: CASITGLGTDTQYF. In nucleotides, the CDR3 is TGTGCCAGCATTACAGGGTTGGGCACAGATACGCAGTATTTT. V usage is TRBV6-5 and J usage is TRBJ2-3, with a possible D match to TRBD1 (6 bases). V lost 7 bases, J lost 1 base, and 12 bases lay in between. Germline lookup yields CDR1 MNHEY and CDR2 SVGAGI. The CDR3 totals 14 residues.

V is TRBV7-9 and J is TRBJ2-3; the match to TRBD2 covers 10 bases. The V segment lost 4 bases and the J segment 5 bases; nucleotides outside the gene matches: 12. In germline, CDR1 is SEHNR, CDR2 FQNEAQ (reference sequence). The CDR3 length is 17 residues. The CDR3 nucleotides are TGTGCCAGCAGCTCGCACGTAGCGGGAGGAGGAATAGATACGCAGTATTTT. It translates to CASSSHVAGGGIDTQYF.

The chain uses TRBV27 and TRBJ2-1, with TRBD2 as a possible D gene (5 bases). Deletions cut 4 bases from V and 6 bases from J, with 13 bases between. CDR3 length: 14 amino acids. CDR1 and CDR2 from the germline V gene are MNHEY and SMNVEV (reference sequence). CDR3 in DNA: TGTGCCAGCAGTTATACACTCGCGGGCAATGAGCAGTTCTTC. It codes for CASSYTLAGNEQFF.

This chain joins TRBV15 and TRBJ1-4, with D perhaps TRBD1 (6 bases). The germline V gene encodes CDR1 LNHNV and CDR2 YYDKDF (reference sequence). This CDR3 is built from 16 residues. Trimming shortened V by 1 base and J by 8 bases, and 17 bases separated the two germline ends. CDR3 in amino acids: CATSRGPAGVREKLFF. CDR3 bases: TGTGCCACCAGCAGAGGTCCCGCAGGGGTAAGGGAAAAACTGTTTTTT. The full variable domain, with the rest looked up from reference TRBV15 and TRBJ1-4, is DAMVIQNPRYQVTQFGKPVTLSCSQTLNHNVMYWYQQKSSQAPKLLFHYYDKDFNNEADTPDNFQSRRPNTSFCFLDIRSPGLGDTAMYLCATSRGPAGVREKLFFGSGTQLSVL.

V and J are TRBV20-1 and TRBJ2-3; 10 bases agree with TRBD2. CDR3 length equals 14 residues. After removal of 3 bases from V and 7 bases from J, the junction contained 7 bases not matched to a gene. Germline CDR1 is DFQATT and CDR2 is SNEGSKA (reference sequence). In nucleotides, the CDR3 is TGCAGTGCTAGTCCAGCGGGAGGGCCATATACGCAGTATTTT. Its translation is CSASPAGGPYTQYF.

This chain connects TRBV7-6 to TRBJ2-2, with D possibly TRBD1 on 5 matching bases. The length of the CDR3 is 16 residues. The ends were cut back, 5 bases at V and 4 bases at J, with 17 bases in the middle. Per germline, CDR1 SGHVS and CDR2 FNYEAQ. Here the CDR3 DNA reads TGTGCCAGCAGCCCCCTTCCAGGACACTCCACCGGGGAGCTGTTTTTT. As protein: CASSPLPGHSTGELFF.

This clone was counted only a few times. The chain has TRBV7-2 and TRBJ2-3, with TRBD2 matching 9 bases. With 6 bases clipped from V and 6 bases from J, the junction kept 10 bases outside the gene matches. There are 15 residues in the CDR3. Germline lookup yields CDR1 SGHTA and CDR2 FQGNSA. CDR3 sequence: CASSSSGRLWDTQYF. CDR3 nucleotide sequence: TGTGCCAGCAGTTCAAGCGGGAGGCTGTGGGATACGCAGTATTTT.

V gene TRBV28 combines with J gene TRBJ1-1; 9 bases agree with TRBD1. Per the germline V gene, CDR1 is MDHEN and CDR2 is SYDVKM. There are 15 residues in the CDR3. V was clipped by 7 bases and J by 4 bases; unmatched bases: 10. This CDR3 is CASNPPGQGSTEAFF. In nucleotides, the CDR3 is TGTGCCAGCAATCCTCCGGGACAGGGCTCCACTGAAGCTTTCTTT.

This clone appeared a few times. This chain joins TRBV28 and TRBJ2-3, with 9 bases fitting TRBD1. The CDR3 sequence is 17 residues long. Trimming removed 8 bases from V and 2 bases from J; junction bases left unmatched: 14. Germline loops: CDR1 MDHEN, CDR2 SYDVKM. CDR3: CASVTGGASSHTDTQYF. The CDR3 nucleotides are TGTGCCAGCGTAACAGGGGGCGCGTCATCCCACACAGATACGCAGTATTTT.

J is TRBJ1-1 and V is TRBV27; 10 nucleotides line up with TRBD1. The CDR3 has 16 residues. Unmatched junction bases numbered 9, after V lost 4 bases and J lost 4 bases. Germline CDR1 and CDR2: MNHEY and SMNVEV (reference sequence). In DNA, the CDR3 is TGTGCCAGCAGTTGGGGACAGGGGATGAGTAGCACTGAAGCTTTCTTT. Encoded protein: CASSWGQGMSSTEAFF.

This chain connects TRBV19 to TRBJ2-1, with TRBD2 identical over 11 bases. J lost 3 bases, V lost 0 bases, and 7 bases had no gene match. This CDR3 has 18 residues. Per the germline V gene, CDR1 is LNHDA and CDR2 is SQIVND (reference sequence). The DNA of the CDR3 is TGTGCCAGTAGTATAGATACTAGCGGGAGTATCAGCTACAATGAGCAGTTCTTC. It yields the protein CASSIDTSGSISYNEQFF. The full variable domain, in which reference TRBV19 and TRBJ2-1 provide the parts outside the CDR3, is DGGITQSPKYLFRKEGQNVTLSCEQNLNHDAMYWYRQDPGQGLRLIYYSQIVNDFQKGDIAEGYSVSREKKESFPLTVTSAQKNPTAFYLCASSIDTSGSISYNEQFFGPGTRLTVL.

This clone was recorded a few times. This sequence joins TRBV18 and TRBJ1-1; D call uncertain. V dropped 3 bases and J dropped 4 bases, with 18 bases sitting between them. The germline CDR1 and CDR2 sequences are KGHSH and LQKENI. The CDR3 sequence is 16 residues long. CDR3 in amino acids: CASSPLAEGMGTEAFF. CDR3 in DNA: TGTGCCAGCTCACCCCTAGCCGAGGGTATGGGCACTGAAGCTTTCTTT.

The V call is TRBV29-1, the J call TRBJ1-2; D might be TRBD1 (5 bases). The CDR3 sequence is 12 residues long. The V end was cut by 2 bases, the J end by 5 bases, with 9 bases between. CDR1 and CDR2 from the germline V gene are SQVTM and ANQGSEA. The CDR3 spells CSVEPPGYGYTF. DNA for the CDR3: TGCAGCGTTGAACCTCCAGGGTATGGCTACACCTTC.

The gene calls are TRBV7-9 and TRBJ1-1; D remains ambiguous. Germline values: CDR1 SEHNR, CDR2 FQNEAQ (reference sequence). The CDR3 has 12 residues. The V gene lost 2 bases and the J gene lost 11 bases, with 12 bases spanning the gap. Written as DNA, the CDR3 is TGTGCCAGCAGCTTAACCGAGGATGAGGCTTTCTTT. This sequence encodes CASSLTEDEAFF. Filled out from reference TRBV7-9 and TRBJ1-1, the complete variable domain reads DTGVSQNPRHKITKRGQNVTFRCDPISEHNRLYWYRQTLGQGPEFLTYFQNEAQLEKSRLLSDRFSAERPKGSFSTLEIQRTEQGDSAMYLCASSLTEDEAFFGQGTRLTVV.

This rearrangement joins TRBV19 to TRBJ1-6; 7 bases map to TRBD1. The CDR3 has 13 amino acids. J lost 8 bases, V lost 4 bases, and 2 bases had no gene match. Germline V gene sequence: CDR1 LNHDA, CDR2 SQIVND (reference sequence). As DNA, the CDR3 is TGTGCCAGTAGTAGGCAGGGGGATTCACCCCTCCACTTT. Protein: CASSRQGDSPLHF.

The genes are TRBV3-1 (or the pseudogene TRBV3-2) and TRBJ1-1, with D tentatively TRBD1 (5 bases). The CDR3 spans 13 residues. The ends were cut back, 3 bases at V and 4 bases at J, with 9 bases in the middle. The germline gives CDR1 LGHDT, CDR2 YNNKEL (reference sequence). CDR3 sequence (DNA): TGTGCCAGCAGCCAGGGGGGGGGCACTGAAGCTTTCTTT. This gives the protein CASSQGGGTEAFF.

This clone came up once. The chain carries TRBV15 and TRBJ1-4, with D possibly being TRBD1 (6 bases). V lost 2 bases to trimming and J lost 0 bases, with 10 bases between them. This CDR3 is 16 amino acids long. Per germline, CDR1 LNHNV and CDR2 YYDKDF (reference sequence). The CDR3 here is CATSRPRTATNEKLFF. The CDR3 DNA is TGTGCCACCAGCAGACCCCGGACAGCAACTAATGAAAAACTGTTTTTT.